This TCR beta chain is from a study of shared clonotypes between healthy human individuals. General study results and limits: Deeper or shallower sequencing was expected to change how clonotypes are shared among donors.

The naive CD8 population came from CD45RO-negative cells selected for CCR7, without terminally differentiated effector memory CD45RA+ cells. Adult donors, all healthy and HIV-negative, had no recent acute infections or vaccinations. As concerns this clone: Antigen unknown.

As originally analysed: Filtering differed, since immunoSEQ gave only junction sequences and no quality scores. Profiling relied on immunoSEQ multiplex PCR, and the TCRdb table lists in-frame clones only, not all of them. The V and J calls and clone size are taken from that table; D and trimming were inferred from the DNA. The top ten clones hold under 0.25% of a sample with fewer than 1 million clones, approximately 97% of them seen once. The germline V gene encodes CDR1 SGHTA and CDR2 FQGNSA. The CDR3 length is 16 residues. Trimming took off 8 bases at V and 5 bases at J, with 23 bases between the two ends.

The J gene is TRBJ2-3, the V gene TRBV7-2; D call uncertain. The clonotype was recovered from a man aged 30-40 years in good health. The specimen sequenced was naive CD8+ T cells sorted from blood. DNA for the CDR3: TGTGCCAGCCCCCCTCTACCTTGGGCTAGAAAAGATACGCAGTATTTT. Its translation: CASPPLPWARKDTQYF.